There are many counts of the clone carrying this T cell receptor beta chain. The CDR3 extends over 12 amino acids. The ends were cut back, 1 base at V and 6 bases at J, with 4 bases in the middle. Germline CDR1 reads LGHNT; CDR2 reads FRNRAP. The data are from a study of human T cells and chemical hapten exposure. One entry per CDR3 protein, called by TCRdb with MiXCR from the RACE reads. This sample has 90,000 to 140,000 distinct CDR3 sequences; under 35% occur once, and the top ten carry less than 3%. Time point noted: patch test 3, about 24 weeks after DPC sensitization. As for treatment: therapeutic diphenylcyclopropenone sensitization with weekly scalp DPC. Blood collection happened ahead of applying each patch test.

This sample comprised whole blood, obtained in connection with sensitization to the hapten diphenylcyclopropenone (DPC). The TCR comes from a man in his forties with alopecia areata. Some clones in this sample may be carry-over from other donors' samples. This chain joins TRBV12-5 and TRBJ2-1; the D is unclear. The DNA for the CDR3 is TGTGCTAGTGGTTTGGGAATCAATGAGCAGTTCTTC. It specifies CASGLGINEQFF. The complete variable domain, with remaining parts taken from reference TRBV12-5 and TRBJ2-1, reads DARVTQTPRHKVTEMGQEVTMRCQPILGHNTVFWYRQTMMQGLELLAYFRNRAPLDDSGMPKDRFSAEMPDATLATLKIQPSEPRDSAVYFCASGLGINEQFFGPGTRLTVL.